This T cell receptor beta chain was documented in a study of T cell repertoires in cytomegalovirus infection. Study in general: Public TCR beta signatures marked donors with CMV infection and the matching HLA.

The CDR3 is 16 residues long. The J segment lost 1 base and the V segment lost 6 bases, leaving 8 bases of the junction unmatched. Looked up from germline, CDR1 is ENHRY and CDR2 is SYGVKD. Via MiXCR, TCRdb re-called the reads, giving one row per CDR3 protein. This repertoire shows about 830,000 distinct CDR3 sequences, about 30% found once; its top ten account for around 12%. This clonotype was recorded once. The target antigen is unknown. Whole-study results and caveats: Cumulative public TCR beta family frequency identified carriers of CMV plus the relevant HLA.

This rearrangement joins TRBV10-3 to TRBJ2-1; the match to TRBD1 covers 8 bases. The material was cultured CD8+ T cells from PBMCs, obtained from culture after CMV antigen stimulation. This clonotype was sampled from a human donor in good health (CMV status not recorded). Some clones in this sample may be carry-over from other donors' samples. In DNA form, the CDR3 reads TGTGCCATCAGCGGATCAGGGGGCGATTCCTACAATGAGCAGTTCTTC. Its protein product is CAISGSGGDSYNEQFF.